Detailed here is one T cell receptor (beta chain). Germline is not matched at one junction end, which may reflect a read error. This CDR3 is 15 amino acids long. Germline V gene data show CDR1 as LGHNT and CDR2 as FRNRAP. These data come from a study of T-cell reconstitution after alpha-beta-depleted transplantation in children. Preparation of the TCRbeta library involved a method that used unique molecular identifiers. TCRdb independently ran MiXCR on the PCR reads; one entry per CDR3 protein. The table includes almost 400,000 distinct CDR3 sequences, around 21% detected once. The TCR was taken from a human donor who donated a stem cell graft to a child with acute myeloid leukemia. The source material was PBMCs from the stem cell graft donor, sampled from the stem cell graft. This chain joins TRBV12-5 and TRBJ2-3, with 7 bases matching TRBD2. CDR3 region: CASGFYREAADTEYF. The CDR3 DNA sequence: TGTGCTAGTGGTTTCTATCGGGAGGCGGCAGATACGGAGTATTTT.